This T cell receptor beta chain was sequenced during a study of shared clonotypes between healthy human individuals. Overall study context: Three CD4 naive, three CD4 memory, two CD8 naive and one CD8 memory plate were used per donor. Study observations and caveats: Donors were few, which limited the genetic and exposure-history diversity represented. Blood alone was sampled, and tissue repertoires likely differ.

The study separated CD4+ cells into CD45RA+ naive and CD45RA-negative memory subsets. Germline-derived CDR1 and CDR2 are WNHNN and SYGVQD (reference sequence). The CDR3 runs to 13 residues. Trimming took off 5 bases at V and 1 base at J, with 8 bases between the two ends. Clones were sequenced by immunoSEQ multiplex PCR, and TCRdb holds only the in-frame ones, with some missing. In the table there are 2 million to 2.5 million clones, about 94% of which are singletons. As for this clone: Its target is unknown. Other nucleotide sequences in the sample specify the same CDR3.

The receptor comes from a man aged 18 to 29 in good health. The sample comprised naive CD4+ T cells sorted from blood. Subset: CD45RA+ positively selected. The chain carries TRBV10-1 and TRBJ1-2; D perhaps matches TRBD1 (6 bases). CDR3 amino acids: CASSLDSNYGYTF. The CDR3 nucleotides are TGCGCCAGCAGTCTGGACAGTAACTATGGCTACACCTTC.